This TCR beta chain was found in a study of identical twins. Study-level points and caveats: Beta out-of-frame sequences showed weaker excess twin sharing. Out-of-frame alpha sequences common to twins exhibited a surplus of low generation probability. Zero-insertion analyses were open to partial confounding by invariant MAIT and iNKT cells.

Deletions cut 0 bases from V and 0 bases from J, with 7 bases between. There are 15 residues in the CDR3. The germline gives CDR1 SGHRS, CDR2 YFSETQ. This clonotype appeared many times. Its antigen remains unknown. Template switching (which added a universal primer site) was used, and cDNA carried unique molecular identifiers. TCRdb ran MiXCR on the 5' RACE reads and lists one entry per CDR3 protein. The data show some 660,000 distinct CDR3 sequences, about 9.4% seen once. The same data also contributed to another study, on yellow fever vaccine responses in identical twins.

This clonotype was obtained from a woman aged 18-29 years in good health. The chain is built from TRBV5-1 and TRBJ2-1; D call uncertain. Sequencing used PBMCs. The CDR3 region is CASSLVENSYNEQFF. In DNA form, the CDR3 reads TGCGCCAGCAGCTTGGTTGAAAACTCCTACAATGAGCAGTTCTTC.